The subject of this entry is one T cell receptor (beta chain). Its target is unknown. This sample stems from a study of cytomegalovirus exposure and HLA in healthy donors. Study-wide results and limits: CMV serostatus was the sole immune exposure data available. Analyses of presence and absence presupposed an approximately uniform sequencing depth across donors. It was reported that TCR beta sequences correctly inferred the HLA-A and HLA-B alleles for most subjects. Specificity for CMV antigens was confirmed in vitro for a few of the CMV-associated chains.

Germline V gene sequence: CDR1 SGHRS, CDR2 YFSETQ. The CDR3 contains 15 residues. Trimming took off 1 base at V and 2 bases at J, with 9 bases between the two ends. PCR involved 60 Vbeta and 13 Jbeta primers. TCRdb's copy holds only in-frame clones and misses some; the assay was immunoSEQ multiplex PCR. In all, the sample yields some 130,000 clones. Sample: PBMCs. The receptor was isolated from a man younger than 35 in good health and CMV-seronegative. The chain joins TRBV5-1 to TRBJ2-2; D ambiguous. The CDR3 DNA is TGCGCCAGCAGCTTGTTGGCCCATAACACCGGGGAGCTGTTTTTT. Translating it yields CASSLLAHNTGELFF.